This T cell receptor beta chain came from a study of CD8+CD57+ T cells in acquired aplastic anemia. Overall study: Average CD4+ read depth in healthy donors was approximately 9.9 million reads. Notes on the study in general: Common to patients and controls were 25 to 30 CD8+ CDR3 sequences.

V shed 6 bases and J 14 bases; nucleotides not matched to a gene: 18. This CDR3 has 15 residues. Germline lookup yields CDR1 SGDLS and CDR2 YYNGEE. About this clonotype: Its antigen is unidentified.

CDR3 and TCR beta VDJ profiling relied on genomic DNA as the template. TCRdb re-called the reads with MiXCR, one entry per CDR3 protein. The sample lists hundreds of thousands of distinct CDR3 sequences, around 68% occurring once. The sequence came from a human donor in good health, serving as a control. Source material: sorted CD4+, CD8+, or CD8+CD57+ T cells (not recorded which) from PBMCs. This chain links TRBV9 with TRBJ2-2, with 8 bases lining up with TRBD2. In DNA, the CDR3 is TGTGCCAGCAACGGGAGGGGTGTGTGTATGGCGGCACTGTTTTTT. It specifies CASNGRGVCMAALFF.